The T cell receptor (beta chain) described here comes from a study of blood T cell repertoires in COVID-19. Some clones are missing from TCRdb's copy, which holds only in-frame ones; the method was immunoSEQ multiplex PCR. The sample carries 150,000 or so clones, roughly 89% recorded once. The sequenced sample consisted of peripheral blood. The sequence was collected from a woman between 65 and 79 years old with COVID-19, enrolled during active disease.

The chain's CDR3 is CASSQGWGVTDTQYF. The DNA of the CDR3 is TGTGCCAGCAGCCAAGGGTGGGGGGTGACAGATACGCAGTATTTT. The V gene is TRBV7-2, the J gene TRBJ2-3; TRBD2 is a possible D gene (6 bases). Germline values: CDR1 SGHTA, CDR2 FQGNSA. The CDR3 is 15 amino acids. V was pared by 5 bases and J by 3 bases, with 15 bases between.